These T cell receptor beta chains were read from a single sample in a study of blood T cell repertoires in COVID-19. Data came from immunoSEQ multiplex PCR; TCRdb stores just in-frame clones and leaves some out. Among 300,000 to 500,000 clones, around 87% were seen once, and the ten largest hold 0.9% to 1%. The sequencing sample was made of PBMCs or T cells enriched from blood (not recorded which). Source of these receptors: a woman aged 25 to 39 with acute COVID-19. Both conserved end residues are part of each CDR3. The D gene is left open where the match is weak. The listing skips clone size in some rows; elsewhere it reads once, few, many or a size class.

TRBD1	TRBV10-3	-	TRBJ1-1	TGTGCCATCAGTGAGGAGGGGGCGAGAACTGAAGCTTTCTTT	CAISEEGARTEAFF
TRBD1	TRBV6-1	-	TRBJ2-7	TGTGCCAGCAGTGACAGCTTAAACCAGGGGGCATTATACGAGCAGTACTTC	CASSDSLNQGALYEQYF
-	TRBV12-3/TRBV12-4	-	TRBJ1-2	TGTGCCAGCGGTCTCGGGGCAGGGGCTGTCTACACCTTC	CASGLGAGAVYTF
TRBD1	TRBV7-2	-	TRBJ1-2	TGTGCCAGCAGCTTCCGGTACAGGGGGCAAGGCTACACCTTC	CASSFRYRGQGYTF
TRBD1	TRBV5-1	-	TRBJ1-2	TGCGCCAGCAGCTTGACTTCGACAGGGGGCCGCTATGGCTACACCTTC	CASSLTSTGGRYGYTF
-	TRBV2	few	TRBJ1-1	TGTGCCAGCAGTTTAGGGGTAGCTGAAGCTTTCTTT	CASSLGVAEAFF
TRBD1	TRBV19	-	TRBJ1-5	TGTGCCAGTAGTACAGGGACAGGCAACAATCAGCCCCAGCATTTT	CASSTGTGNNQPQHF
-	TRBV24-1	-	TRBJ1-2	TGTGCCACCAGTAAAGGGGTTGAGGGCTACACCTTC	CATSKGVEGYTF
-	TRBV3-1/TRBV3-2	once	TRBJ1-6	TGTGCCAGCAGCCGATCAGGGGAAAGCTCCTATAATTCACCCCTCCACTTT	CASSRSGESSYNSPLHF
-	TRBV3-1/TRBV3-2	-	TRBJ1-3	TGTGCCAGCAGCCAAAGACCCCCCGACAAGCTTGGAAACACCATATATTTT	CASSQRPPDKLGNTIYF
-	TRBV5-1	-	TRBJ1-3	TGCGCCAGCAGCTTGGGTCCAGGGCCTACTGGAAACACCATATATTTT	CASSLGPGPTGNTIYF
-	TRBV6-5	-	TRBJ2-7	TGTGCCAGCAGTACCCCTCACGGGGGCTCCTACGAGCAGTACTTC	CASSTPHGGSYEQYF
-	TRBV5-1	-	TRBJ1-2	TGCGCCAGCAGCTTGGGCCGAAGGGAGGATGGCTACACCTTC	CASSLGRREDGYTF
TRBD1	TRBV29-1	-	TRBJ2-3	TGCAGCGTCAGACAGGGGGGCACAGATACGCAGTATTTT	CSVRQGGTDTQYF
-	TRBV19	few	TRBJ1-1	TGTGCCAGTAGTATCCTGGGGGAGGGGAACACTGAAGCTTTCTTT	CASSILGEGNTEAFF
-	TRBV30	-	TRBJ2-7	TGTGCCGGGAGTTCGGGAGCCTACGAGCAGTACTTC	CAGSSGAYEQYF
TRBD1	TRBV5-5	-	TRBJ2-2	TGTGCCAGCAGCACCGGACAGGGGACCGGGGAGCTGTTTTTT	CASSTGQGTGELFF
-	TRBV2	-	TRBJ1-1	TGTGCCAGCAAGACACGAGGGGGTCTTGGCACTGAAGCTTTCTTT	CASKTRGGLGTEAFF
-	TRBV24-1	-	TRBJ2-2	TGTGCCACCAGTGGGGGGGGGCACCCTGCGGGGGAGCTGTTTTTT	CATSGGGHPAGELFF
-	TRBV21-1	-	TRBJ2-2	TGTGCCAGCTCGACCTACTCAAGGGGGTTCAACAGACGAGGGCTCAACGCGAACACCGGGGAGCTGTTTTTT	CASSTYSRGFNRRGLNANTGELFF
TRBD1	TRBV27	-	TRBJ1-4	TGTGCCAGCAGTTTACAGGGGGTCGGTGAAAAACTGTTTTTT	CASSLQGVGEKLFF
-	TRBV7-9	-	TRBJ1-6	TGTGCCAGCAGCTTAGGGCCTTCACCCCTCCACTTT	CASSLGPSPLHF
-	TRBV6-5	-	TRBJ1-5	TGTGCCAGCAGGGGGACTGAAAACAATCAGCCCCAGCATTTT	CASRGTENNQPQHF
TRBD2	TRBV14	-	TRBJ2-7	TGTGCCAGCAGCCAAAAGGGAGGGTATTACTACGAGCAGTACTTC	CASSQKGGYYYEQYF
TRBD1	TRBV5-1	-	TRBJ1-1	TGCGCCAGCAGCCCTGGACAGGGCTCGGCTTTCTTT	CASSPGQGSAFF
-	TRBV7-2	-	TRBJ1-6	TGTGCCAGCAGCTTTAAAGCCCCCAATTCACCCCTCCACTTT	CASSFKAPNSPLHF
TRBD1	TRBV7-3	-	TRBJ1-6	TGTGCCAGCAGCTCAAGCAACGGACAGGAATCACCCCTCCACTTT	CASSSSNGQESPLHF
TRBD2	TRBV7-9	-	TRBJ2-1	TGTGCCAGCAGCTTGGGCGGGGGTTACAATGAGCAGTTCTTC	CASSLGGGYNEQFF
TRBD2	TRBV7-3	-	TRBJ2-5	TGTGCCAGCAGCCCGGGACTAGCGGGGGGCCTCCAAGAGACCCAGTACTTC	CASSPGLAGGLQETQYF
-	TRBV9	-	TRBJ1-2	TGTGCCAGCAGCGTAGGTAGCAGCTCCTATGGCTACACCTTC	CASSVGSSSYGYTF
-	TRBV3-1/TRBV3-2	-	TRBJ2-7	TGTGCCAGCAGCCGGACACTAAGGGAGCAGTACTTC	CASSRTLREQYF
-	TRBV6-1	-	TRBJ1-1	TGTGCCAGCAGTGAATGGGACAAGGGATCAACTGAAGCTTTCTTT	CASSEWDKGSTEAFF
-	TRBV12-3/TRBV12-4	few	TRBJ1-2	TGTGCCAGCAGTTTGAGCTCGGGGTCTGGCTACACCTTC	CASSLSSGSGYTF
-	TRBV6-5	-	TRBJ1-6	TGTGCCAGCAGTTTTAGCCTTGGTTCACCCCTCCACTTT	CASSFSLGSPLHF
TRBD1	TRBV10-3	-	TRBJ2-5	TGTGCCATCAGTGTCAAGGGGGCAGAGACCCAGTACTTC	CAISVKGAETQYF
-	TRBV7-2	once	TRBJ1-2	TGTGCCAGCAGCTTGATTCCCAGGGTGGGTGGCTACACCTTC	CASSLIPRVGGYTF
-	TRBV11-2	-	TRBJ1-5	TGTGCCAGCAGCCCTGGATGGGGCGACAATCAGCCCCAGCATTTT	CASSPGWGDNQPQHF
TRBD1	TRBV2	-	TRBJ1-6	TGTGCCAGCAGGTTCTGGGACAGGGTTTATTCACCCCTCCACTTT	CASRFWDRVYSPLHF
TRBD1	TRBV7-9	-	TRBJ1-4	TGTGCCAGCAGCCCCGGACAGGGTCGGGCTGAACTGTTTTTT	CASSPGQGRAELFF
TRBD2	TRBV24-1	-	TRBJ2-1	TGTGCCGTATCCATAGCGGGGGCTTCTTACAATGAGCAGTTCTTC	CAVSIAGASYNEQFF
TRBD1	TRBV19	-	TRBJ2-2	TGTGCCAGTAGAACTGACAGGGGGAGGACCGGGGAGCTGTTTTTT	CASRTDRGRTGELFF
-	TRBV6-5	-	TRBJ1-2	TGTGCCAGCAGGGAGACAGGCCTGGGCTACACCTTC	CASRETGLGYTF
-	TRBV12-3/TRBV12-4	once	TRBJ2-7	TGTGCCAGCAGAGGTAGCAGGGGAGACGAGCAGTACTTC	CASRGSRGDEQYF
-	TRBV7-2	-	TRBJ2-1	TGTGCCAGCTCGGGGGAGAGAGGCAATGAGCAGTTCTTC	CASSGERGNEQFF
TRBD2	TRBV11-2	-	TRBJ2-1	TGTGCCAGCACCTTACTAGCGGTCTACAATGAGCAGTTCTTC	CASTLLAVYNEQFF
-	TRBV10-3	-	TRBJ2-3	TGTGCCATCAGTGAGTTAGCGGTCACAGATACGCAGTATTTT	CAISELAVTDTQYF
-	TRBV5-4	-	TRBJ2-3	TGTGCCAGCAGCTTGGGGGGGGGCGTGGAAGATACGCAGTATTTT	CASSLGGGVEDTQYF
TRBD1	TRBV5-1	-	TRBJ1-4	TGCGCCAGCAGCTCAAAACGACAGGGAGCAACTAATGAAAAACTGTTTTTT	CASSSKRQGATNEKLFF
TRBD1	TRBV19	-	TRBJ1-4	TGTGCCAGTAGGCAGGGGGTTAATGAAAAACTGTTTTTT	CASRQGVNEKLFF
TRBD1	TRBV2	few	TRBJ1-6	TGTGCCAGCAGTTCTGGGACAGGGGTGGGTAATTCACCCCTCCACTTT	CASSSGTGVGNSPLHF
TRBD1	TRBV6-2/TRBV6-3	-	TRBJ2-7	TGTGCCAGCAGTCCCCACGACAGGGCTCCCTACGAGCAGTACTTC	CASSPHDRAPYEQYF
-	TRBV3-1/TRBV3-2	-	TRBJ2-1	TGTGCCAGCAGCCAAGATAGGAGAGGCAATGAGCAGTTCTTC	CASSQDRRGNEQFF
-	TRBV11-2	few	TRBJ1-1	TGTGCCAGCAGCTCGTACACTGAAGCTTTCTTT	CASSSYTEAFF